Each of the 16 T cell receptor beta chains below was sequenced from the same sample in a study of blood T cell repertoires in COVID-19. Generated by immunoSEQ multiplex PCR, the TCRdb table keeps only in-frame clones and is missing some. The data contain 150,000 or so clones, roughly four fifths of them singletons. Sequenced: peripheral blood. The origin of the receptors is a human donor with acute or convalescent COVID-19. The donor label of this sample is uncertain.

A few counts support this clone. The chain has TRBV19 and TRBJ2-1; D may be TRBD2 (6 bases). This CDR3 contains 16 residues. The germline V gene has CDR1 LNHDA and CDR2 SQIVND (reference sequence). V dropped 7 bases and J dropped 7 bases, with 23 bases sitting between them. CDR3 region: CASNFGGRGRGNEQFF. The CDR3 nucleotides are TGTGCCAGTAACTTTGGGGGTCGAGGTCGGGGGAATGAGCAGTTCTTC.

Comments on this clone: The same CDR3 is also encoded by other DNA sequences in this sample. The chain uses TRBV7-2 and TRBJ2-1, with 7 bases matching TRBD2. Trimming at V came to 1 base and at J to 2 bases, leaving 2 bases not matched to a gene. There are 15 residues in the CDR3. Germline CDR1 reads SGHTA; CDR2 reads FQGNSA. CDR3 amino acids: CASSLERGPYNEQFF. The CDR3, as DNA: TGTGCCAGCAGCTTAGAGCGGGGCCCCTACAATGAGCAGTTCTTC. The full variable domain, completed using reference TRBV7-2 and TRBJ2-1, is GAGVSQSPSNKVTEKGKDVELRCDPISGHTALYWYRQSLGQGLEFLIYFQGNSAPDKSGLPSDRFSAERTGGSVSTLTIQRTQQEDSAVYLCASSLERGPYNEQFFGPGTRLTVL.

The chain carries TRBV13 and TRBJ2-7; no clear D. This CDR3 spans 14 amino acids. Germline loops: CDR1 PRHDT, CDR2 FYEKMQ (reference sequence). V lost 1 base to trimming and J lost 6 bases, with 13 bases between them. The CDR3 loop is CASSLDGYSGEQYF. DNA of the CDR3: TGTGCCAGCAGCTTAGACGGCTATTCGGGCGAGCAGTACTTC.

This clone has only a few counts. The V call is TRBV18, the J call TRBJ2-4; D gene unclear. V was shortened by 2 bases and J by 5 bases, with 13 bases between the two germline ends. The germline gives CDR1 KGHSH, CDR2 LQKENI. The CDR3 totals 15 residues. In DNA form, the CDR3 reads TGTGCCAGCTCACCAGTGGTGGCCCGCCAAAACATTCAGTACTTC. Protein sequence: CASSPVVARQNIQYF. The entire variable domain, with the rest obtained from reference TRBV18 and TRBJ2-4, is as follows: NAGVMQNPRHLVRRRGQEARLRCSPMKGHSHVYWYRQLPEEGLKFMVYLQKENIIDESGMPKERFSAEFPKEGPSILRIQQVVRGDSAAYFCASSPVVARQNIQYFGAGTRLSVL.

The chain couples TRBV11-2 to TRBJ1-1; 7 bases align to TRBD1. This CDR3 contains 15 residues. Germline V gene sequence: CDR1 SGHAT, CDR2 FQNNGV. J was trimmed by 1 base and V by 5 bases; bases with no gene match: 7. This chain's CDR3 is CASSPEGAGNTEAFF. In nucleotides, the CDR3 is TGTGCCAGCAGCCCGGAGGGGGCCGGGAACACTGAAGCTTTCTTT.

Only a few counts were recorded for this clone. This chain links TRBV5-1 with TRBJ2-7; no definite D call. Germline-derived CDR1 and CDR2 are SGHRS and YFSETQ. The V and J ends lost 6 bases and 3 bases respectively, with 4 bases between them. The CDR3 sequence is 10 residues long. CDR3 sequence (DNA): TGCGCCAGCACCCGCTACGAGCAGTACTTC. This translates into CASTRYEQYF.

This chain joins TRBV5-6 and TRBJ1-5; D call uncertain. The germline CDR1 and CDR2 sequences are SGHDT and YYEEEE. V dropped 0 bases and J dropped 5 bases, with 9 bases sitting between them. The CDR3 runs 14 residues. This CDR3 is CASSLGRRHQPQHF. In nucleotides, the CDR3 is TGTGCCAGCAGCTTGGGTCGGAGACATCAGCCCCAGCATTTT.

This clone was picked up a small number of times. The chain uses TRBV6-1 and TRBJ1-2; D might be TRBD1 (5 bases). This CDR3 is built from 13 residues. Germline V gene lookup returns CDR1 MNHNS and CDR2 SASEGT. The V gene lost 2 bases and the J gene lost 6 bases, with 10 bases spanning the gap. Written as DNA, the CDR3 is TGTGCCAGCAGTGAAAGCGGGACGAATGGCTACACCTTC. It is translated as CASSESGTNGYTF.

The chain joins TRBV10-3 to TRBJ1-6, with D unclear. The germline gives CDR1 ENHRY, CDR2 SYGVKD. The length of the CDR3 is 13 residues. Trimming pared 7 bases from V and 10 bases from J, leaving 14 bases between. In nucleotides, the CDR3 is TGTGCCATCATACAACCAGTCAAGTCACCCCTCCACTTT. Its protein product is CAIIQPVKSPLHF.

The rearrangement joins TRBV30 to TRBJ1-5, with 8 bases fitting TRBD1. Losses at the gene ends were 2 bases for V and 2 bases for J; bases not matched to a gene: 5. Germline CDR1 GTSNPN, CDR2 SVGIG (reference sequence). This CDR3 region has 15 residues. CDR3: CAWSPPGGRNQPQHF. CDR3 DNA sequence: TGTGCCTGGAGTCCCCCAGGGGGCCGCAATCAGCCCCAGCATTTT.

The rearrangement links TRBV19 to TRBJ1-2; 8 nucleotides match TRBD1. Losses at the gene ends were 4 bases for V and 4 bases for J; bases not matched to a gene: 8. Germline V gene data show CDR1 as LNHDA and CDR2 as SQIVND (reference sequence). CDR3 length: 15 amino acids. The CDR3 DNA sequence: TGTGCCAGTAGTACGAGGACAGGGCGGATCTATGGCTACACCTTC. Translated: CASSTRTGRIYGYTF.

The chain joins TRBV19 to TRBJ2-2; D is uncertain. Trimming cost V 6 bases and J 1 base, with 12 bases left between them. The CDR3 length is 15 residues. CDR1 LNHDA and CDR2 SQIVND come from the germline V gene (reference sequence). The DNA of the CDR3 is TGTGCCAGTAGACTCACTCCCCTGAACACCGGGGAGCTGTTTTTT. It codes for CASRLTPLNTGELFF.

The chain combines TRBV3-1 (or the pseudogene TRBV3-2) with TRBJ2-7, with TRBD2 as a possible D gene (5 bases). Germline V lookup: CDR1 LGHDT, CDR2 YNNKEL (reference sequence). V shed 6 bases and J shed 3 bases, with 12 bases lying between them. The CDR3 loop spans 13 amino acids. In nucleotides, the CDR3 is TGTGCCAGCAGTCAGCGGAAAAACTACGAGCAGTACTTC. This codes for CASSQRKNYEQYF.

This clone was counted a single time. The V and J genes are TRBV7-2 and TRBJ2-7; 13 bases map to TRBD2. The CDR3 runs 15 residues. Germline V lookup: CDR1 SGHTA, CDR2 FQGNSA. Trimming removed 5 bases from V and 5 bases from J; junction bases left unmatched: 6. In nucleotides, the CDR3 is TGTGCCAGCAGCGATCGGACTAGCGGGGGAGACGAGCAGTACTTC. Protein: CASSDRTSGGDEQYF.

J is TRBJ1-4 and V is TRBV5-4, with D possibly being TRBD1 (6 bases). This CDR3 comprises 15 residues. Between the trimmed V and J ends, which lost 0 bases and 2 bases, there was a span of 8 bases. CDR1 is SGHNT and CDR2 is YYREEE in the germline V gene (reference sequence). CDR3 in amino acids: CASSLGGLTNEKLFF. The CDR3, as DNA: TGTGCCAGCAGCTTGGGGGGGCTTACTAATGAAAAACTGTTTTTT.

This clone has ten or more counts. The rearrangement links TRBV30 to TRBJ2-1; 9 nucleotides line up with TRBD2. J gave up 7 bases and V 5 bases, and 12 bases lay outside the gene matches. The CDR3 covers 15 residues. CDR1 and CDR2 (germline): GTSNPN, SVGIG (reference sequence). Written as DNA, the CDR3 is TGTGCCTGGGAGGCGGGAGGGTTGCATAGAAATGAGCAGTTCTTC. It encodes CAWEAGGLHRNEQFF.